These T cell receptor beta chains were read from a single sample in a study of cytomegalovirus exposure and HLA in healthy donors. TCRdb's copy holds only in-frame clones and misses some; the assay was immunoSEQ multiplex PCR. The sample has 150,000 to 200,000 clones; about three quarters are singletons. What was sequenced was PBMCs. The origin of the receptors is a man between 45 and 60 years old in good health and CMV-seropositive. Each CDR3 is given with its conserved first and last residue. A D gene is named only where the DNA matches it firmly. Clone size is not always given. Where it is, it says once, few, many or a class for expanded clones.

CDR3 DNA,CDR3 protein,CDR3 length,D gene,V gene,clone size,J gene
TGTGCCAGCAGCCATGGGGGGAGCGAGCAGTACTTC,CASSHGGSEQYF,12,NA,TRBV5-8,NA,TRBJ2-7
TGTGCCAGCAGCATAGGACAGGGGAGCACCGGGGAGCTGTTTTTT,CASSIGQGSTGELFF,15,TRBD1,TRBV5-5,NA,TRBJ2-2
TGTGCCAGCAGCTTTCGACGGCGGGGGGTCCCATCGAGCGTAATCCACGAGCAGTACTTC,CASSFRRRGVPSSVIHEQYF,20,TRBD2,TRBV7-8,NA,TRBJ2-7
TGCGCCAGCAGCCAAGATGCCGGGACAGGGGACTACGAGCAGTACTTC,CASSQDAGTGDYEQYF,16,TRBD1,TRBV4-1,few,TRBJ2-7
TGTGCCAGCAGTCCTGGTGACAGCGTGGGAGGCAAAAACATTCAGTACTTC,CASSPGDSVGGKNIQYF,17,NA,TRBV28,once,TRBJ2-4
TGTGCCAGCAGCGTAACTAGCGGCTACACAGATACGCAGTATTTT,CASSVTSGYTDTQYF,15,TRBD2,TRBV9,NA,TRBJ2-3
TGTGCCAGCAGCCCCTCGACAGGCTCCTACGAGCAGTACTTC,CASSPSTGSYEQYF,14,NA,TRBV7-3,NA,TRBJ2-7
TGTGCCAGCAGCCCCACGACAGGGAACTATGGCTACACCTTC,CASSPTTGNYGYTF,14,TRBD1,TRBV11-1,few,TRBJ1-2
TGCGCCAGCAGACCAGGGGTCATCACAGATACGCAGTATTTT,CASRPGVITDTQYF,14,NA,TRBV10-2,few,TRBJ2-3
TGTGCCAGCAGCGTAGTCGGGGTCAGGGGGCATAACGAGCAGTACTTC,CASSVVGVRGHNEQYF,16,TRBD1,TRBV9,NA,TRBJ2-7
TGTGCCAGCAGCTCGGGACAGGGAGCGCGAGGGGGTGGCTACACCTTC,CASSSGQGARGGGYTF,16,TRBD1,TRBV7-9,NA,TRBJ1-2
TGTGCCAGCAGTTCAGGGACACATCAGCCCCAGCATTTT,CASSSGTHQPQHF,13,NA,TRBV28,NA,TRBJ1-5
TGTGCCAGCTCACAGCAACAGGGTGACTATGGCTACACCTTC,CASSQQQGDYGYTF,14,NA,TRBV18,NA,TRBJ1-2
TGCGCCAGCAGCTTGTCGTTGGCAGGGCCCTATAATTCACCCCTCCACTTT,CASSLSLAGPYNSPLHF,17,NA,TRBV5-1,NA,TRBJ1-6
TGTGCCAGCAGCCGTGGGGGGGTCACAGATACGCAGTATTTT,CASSRGGVTDTQYF,14,TRBD2,TRBV7-2,NA,TRBJ2-3
TGTGCCAGCACCTTACAACCAGGGGCTGCGGACACTGAAGCTTTCTTT,CASTLQPGAADTEAFF,16,NA,TRBV18,NA,TRBJ1-1
TGTGCCAGCAGTTACCGGGACATGAGAAGCGGTTTCGAAGCTTTCTTT,CASSYRDMRSGFEAFF,16,NA,TRBV6-5,NA,TRBJ1-1
TGTGCCAGCGTCAAGGGGTACACCTACAATGAGCAGTTCTTC,CASVKGYTYNEQFF,14,NA,TRBV6-1,NA,TRBJ2-1
TGTGCCATAACCGGGACAGCGACAGATACGCAGTATTTT,CAITGTATDTQYF,13,TRBD1,TRBV30,NA,TRBJ2-3
TGCGCCAGCAGCGGCACAGAAAACACTGAAGCTTTCTTT,CASSGTENTEAFF,13,NA,TRBV5-1,NA,TRBJ1-1
TGCGCCAGCAGCGTCCCGAGTAGCGGGGGATTGAATGAGCAGTTCTTC,CASSVPSSGGLNEQFF,16,TRBD2,TRBV5-1,NA,TRBJ2-1
TGTGCCAGTAGTATAGAGAACAGGGCTAACTATGGCTACACCTTC,CASSIENRANYGYTF,15,NA,TRBV19,NA,TRBJ1-2
TGCGCCAGCAGCCTCGGGACAGTCTATGAGACCCAGTACTTC,CASSLGTVYETQYF,14,TRBD1,TRBV5-1,NA,TRBJ2-5
TGTGCCAGCAGCTTCCAGACTAGCCGAGAGACCCAGTACTTC,CASSFQTSRETQYF,14,TRBD2,TRBV6-1,NA,TRBJ2-5
TGCAGCGTTGGTCGGGGTCCGGAGGGCTACACCTTC,CSVGRGPEGYTF,12,NA,TRBV29-1,few,TRBJ1-2
TGTGCCAGCAGTGCTGGGCAGGCTAACTATGGCTACACCTTC,CASSAGQANYGYTF,14,NA,TRBV2,NA,TRBJ1-2
TGCGCCAGCAGCCAAGAGGCAGGGGACATGGGCTATGGCTACACCTTC,CASSQEAGDMGYGYTF,16,NA,TRBV4-3,NA,TRBJ1-2
TGTGCCAGCAGTTTCGGGAGGGATCTATATGGCTACACCTTC,CASSFGRDLYGYTF,14,NA,TRBV28,NA,TRBJ1-2
TGTGCCGGTAGTATGACCATAACAGGGCTAACTGAAGCTTTCTTT,CAGSMTITGLTEAFF,15,NA,TRBV19,NA,TRBJ1-1
TGTGCCAGCAGCTTACGACAGGGGGCTTCAGATACGCAGTATTTT,CASSLRQGASDTQYF,15,TRBD1,TRBV7-9,NA,TRBJ2-3
TGTGCCAGTAGTGCCACCGGGACAGGGATGGCTTTCTTT,CASSATGTGMAFF,13,TRBD1,TRBV19,NA,TRBJ1-1
TGTGCCAGCAGCACTAGACAGGGGGCCTATGGCTACACCTTC,CASSTRQGAYGYTF,14,TRBD1,TRBV5-7,NA,TRBJ1-2
TGTGCCAGCAGCTTCAGGGGGGAGGTTGGCTACACCTTC,CASSFRGEVGYTF,13,TRBD1,TRBV5-8,once,TRBJ1-2
TGTGCCAGCAGGGCAGTGGCTGGTGGCTACACCTTC,CASRAVAGGYTF,12,NA,TRBV28,NA,TRBJ1-2
TGTGCCAGCAGTTACTCTCGGGCAGATACGCAGTATTTT,CASSYSRADTQYF,13,NA,TRBV6-5,NA,TRBJ2-3
TGCGCCAGCAGTGATCGGGGGGGCCCGGGGAATGAGCAGTTCTTC,CASSDRGGPGNEQFF,15,TRBD2,TRBV10-1,NA,TRBJ2-1
TGTGCCAGCAGCTCCCGGTGGGAGCGGGGGCACAATGAGCAGTTCTTC,CASSSRWERGHNEQFF,16,TRBD2,TRBV6-6,NA,TRBJ2-1
TGTGCCAGCAGTCGGACAGGTGGGGCCAATCAGCCCCAGCATTTT,CASSRTGGANQPQHF,15,TRBD1,TRBV27,NA,TRBJ1-5
TGTGCCAGCAGCCAAGATAGCCTAAACACCGGGGAGCTGTTTTTT,CASSQDSLNTGELFF,15,NA,TRBV4-2,NA,TRBJ2-2
TGTGCCAGTCCGCCTGTTCGGGTCCGAAATCAGCCCCAGCATTTT,CASPPVRVRNQPQHF,15,NA,TRBV19,NA,TRBJ1-5
TGTGCCAGCAGGCGGGACAGTAGAACCAATCAGCCCCAGCATTTT,CASRRDSRTNQPQHF,15,TRBD1,TRBV28,NA,TRBJ1-5
TGTGCCTGGACCGGGACAGGGGGCGGCTATAATTCACCCCTCCACTTT,CAWTGTGGGYNSPLHF,16,TRBD1,TRBV30,NA,TRBJ1-6
TGTGCCAGCAGTGCGTGGGACAGGGGTTCGAACACTGAAGCTTTCTTT,CASSAWDRGSNTEAFF,16,TRBD1,TRBV2,NA,TRBJ1-1
TGTGCCAGCAGCTTAGAAGGGACTAGCGGGGGGGCCGGAGAGACCCAGTACTTC,CASSLEGTSGGAGETQYF,18,TRBD2,TRBV13,NA,TRBJ2-5
TGCGCCAGCAGCCAAGATGAGGGGGATTTGAACACTGAAGCTTTCTTT,CASSQDEGDLNTEAFF,16,NA,TRBV4-1,few,TRBJ1-1
TGTGCCAGCAGCGTAGACGTTGCGGGGGTTGGAACCGGGGAGCTGTTTTTT,CASSVDVAGVGTGELFF,17,TRBD2,TRBV9,NA,TRBJ2-2
TGTGCCAGCAGTTTAGAGGGTTCACCCCTCCACTTT,CASSLEGSPLHF,12,NA,TRBV27,NA,TRBJ1-6
TGTGCCAGCAGCTTAAGTGCCGGGAACACTGAAGCTTTCTTT,CASSLSAGNTEAFF,14,NA,TRBV7-9,once,TRBJ1-1
TGCGCCAGCAGCTATACGACAGGGGATAGGGGTTCACCCCTCCACTTT,CASSYTTGDRGSPLHF,16,TRBD1,TRBV5-1,few,TRBJ1-6
TGCGCCAGCAGCCAAGCCGGGACAGTGGGGGAGACCCAGTACTTC,CASSQAGTVGETQYF,15,TRBD1,TRBV4-1,NA,TRBJ2-5
TGTGCCAGCAGTATGACCGGGACTATCCAAGAGACCCAGTACTTC,CASSMTGTIQETQYF,15,TRBD2,TRBV27,NA,TRBJ2-5
TGTGCCCTCCGGGGGTCGGGGGGGGCCAACGTCCTGACTTTC,CALRGSGGANVLTF,14,NA,TRBV6-1,NA,TRBJ2-6
TGTGCCAGCAGCCCGCTGGGGGGGGCGAAGTTATTATGGCAGTTCTTC,CASSPLGGAKLLWQFF,16,NA,TRBV7-2,NA,TRBJ2-1
TGTGCCAGCAGTTTATCGATAGCGGGGGGGCAAGATACGCAGTATTTT,CASSLSIAGGQDTQYF,16,TRBD2,TRBV27,few,TRBJ2-3
TGTGCCAGCACCACGAGGGGGTTGTCGTATGGCTACACCTTC,CASTTRGLSYGYTF,14,NA,TRBV2,NA,TRBJ1-2
TGTGCCAGCAGCCACGCCGGACTGCATGAAGCTTTCTTT,CASSHAGLHEAFF,13,NA,TRBV5-6,few,TRBJ1-1
TGTGCCAGCAGCCCGCGGGGGGCCAGGGAGGGGAAAATGAATTCACCCCTCCACTTT,CASSPRGAREGKMNSPLHF,19,NA,TRBV7-9,few,TRBJ1-6
TGTGCCAGTAGCCCGGACAGGGGCACAGATACGCAGTATTTT,CASSPDRGTDTQYF,14,TRBD1,TRBV19,NA,TRBJ2-3
TGTGCCAGCAGTGAATTGGGAGTTGATAATTCACCCCTCCACTTT,CASSELGVDNSPLHF,15,NA,TRBV25-1,NA,TRBJ1-6
TGTGCCAGCCATACAAACACTCCGGGTAAAGATACGCAGTATTTT,CASHTNTPGKDTQYF,15,NA,TRBV5-8,NA,TRBJ2-3